This TCR beta chain is drawn from a study of read filtering for tumor transcriptome and immune sequencing. Whole-study context: Transcriptome libraries were built from DNase-treated RNA.

Details on this clonotype: Its target is unknown.

Study conclusions and caveats: IR-seq captured clonotypes deeper and more reliably than RNA-seq. The CD138-negative fraction was mixed bone marrow immune cells, not pure T cells.

Molecular barcoded adaptors covering alpha/delta and beta/gamma chains were used on roughly 400 ng RNA. TCRdb itself ran the reads through MiXCR, one entry per CDR3 protein. The table lists 20,000 to 25,000 distinct CDR3 sequences, approximately 14% of them singletons. The CDR3 is 12 residues long. The germline V and J ends were trimmed by 0 bases and 9 bases, with 7 bases remaining between them. CDR1 is SGHRS, CDR2 YFSETQ, per germline. V is TRBV5-1 and J is TRBJ2-1, with D unresolved. The receptor was derived from a donor at least 40 years old with multiple myeloma. The sample taken for sequencing was a population of CD138-negative cells sorted from bone marrow. Written as DNA, the CDR3 is TGCGCCAGCAGCTTGGGGGAAGGTGAGCAGTTCTTC. Its protein product is CASSLGEGEQFF.